This T cell receptor beta chain comes out of a study of metastatic and nonmetastatic thyroid tumors. Study-wide background: A comparison of repertoires was made across blood and tumor or nodule tissue from malignant and benign thyroid patients.

In the original processing: Between-group CDR3 differences, defined by clinicopathological status, yielded a distant-metastasis classifier for papillary thyroid cancer. TCRdb re-analyzed the PCR reads through MiXCR. TCRdb's processing, not the authors' own work, is the source of the V and J calls. The repertoire holds 65,000 to 70,000 clones, 12% to 15% seen once, with over 6% in the top ten. This clone was seen many times. What it binds is not known. Prior to thyroid surgery, none of the patients had received any treatment. Notes on the study in general: Compared with benign nodules, malignant thyroid tumors were reported to have significantly higher TCR beta diversity in both blood and tumor.

Germline values: CDR1 ENHRY, CDR2 SYGVKD. The ends lost 5 bases at V and 1 base at J; junction bases unmatched: 4. CDR3 length: 14 amino acids. The sequenced sample consisted of blood. This receptor was obtained from a male donor with papillary thyroid cancer or a benign thyroid nodule (not recorded which). Some clones in this sample may be carry-over from other donors' samples. This rearrangement joins TRBV10-3 to TRBJ2-5; 7 positions match TRBD1. The CDR3: CAISPGQTQETQYF. The CDR3 bases are TGTGCCATCAGTCCGGGACAGACCCAAGAGACCCAGTACTTC.